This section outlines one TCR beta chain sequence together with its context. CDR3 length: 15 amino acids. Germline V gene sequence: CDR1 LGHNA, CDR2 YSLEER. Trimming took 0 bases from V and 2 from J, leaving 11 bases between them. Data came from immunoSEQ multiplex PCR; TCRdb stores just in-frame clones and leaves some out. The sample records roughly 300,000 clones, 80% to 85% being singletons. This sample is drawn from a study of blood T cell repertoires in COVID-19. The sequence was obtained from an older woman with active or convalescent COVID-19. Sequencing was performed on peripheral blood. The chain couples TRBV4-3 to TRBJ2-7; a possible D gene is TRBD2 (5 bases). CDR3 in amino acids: CASSQEERPTYEQYF. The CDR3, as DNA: TGCGCCAGCAGCCAAGAGGAGCGGCCCACCTACGAGCAGTACTTC.